This entry describes one TCR beta chain. Its antigen is still unknown. Per-base qualities were not stored, and no clone one base away is much larger. Participants in the prospective study were enrolled through a virtual design, were aged about 18 to 100 years, and lived in approximately 25 United States geographic areas. To assign participants to cohorts, the prospective study relied on clinical history that participants themselves reported in a screening survey and a study questionnaire. ImmuneRACE Cohort 3 recovered participants were defined by two consecutive negative NP/OP PCR tests, healthcare professional clearance, or symptom resolution. Each participant in the prospective study had whole blood, serum and a nasopharyngeal or oropharyngeal swab collected by mobile phlebotomists. Prospective study participants could optionally give additional blood draws and questionnaires over an approximately 2-month period. Before DNA extraction, prospective study blood samples were shipped either frozen or at room temperature.

The sample belongs to a study of blood T cell repertoires in COVID-19 (TCRdb year 2020). Study-wide context: Samples from collaborators originated in the United States, Italy and Spain and spanned both the acute and convalescent phases of COVID-19. Sample metadata almost always included a de-identified subject ID, COVID-19 status, age in years and sex. Deeply sampled blood TCRbeta repertoires from subjects exposed to, actively infected with, or recovered from COVID-19 were included in the dataset. The prospective study material was composed of cDNA or gDNA derived from T cells, B-cell-depleted T cells, or PBMCs. HLA class I and class II types, where available, came from metadata supplied by the sample provider rather than from assay-based typing. The repertoires were released in a freely available public database meant as a resource for research on the immune response to SARS-CoV-2. The samples were drawn from the first 160 participants of the ongoing ImmuneRACE study and from over 950 subjects provided by 6 global collaborators. Beyond this particular receptor, the publication reports: The quantity of clinical and demographic metadata differed by source and by participant and was supplied without curation.

TCRbeta CDR3 regions were amplified from genomic DNA by means of the immunoSEQ Assay, a bias-controlled multiplex PCR. From the authors' description of their analysis: The number of nucleated cells in each sample was estimated by amplification of reference gene primers within the assay. To quantify the absolute abundance of each unique TCRbeta CDR3 rearrangement, sequence reads were collapsed and filtered. Productive Simpson clonality was computed per sample as the square root of Simpson's diversity index over productive rearrangements. The immuneACCESS repertoire file appears here via TCRdb, limited to in-frame rearrangements. These files lack a portion of the clones; in checked studies, under half of the deficit traces to unresolved V genes, and the cause of the others is not known. The V and J calls and clone size are taken from that table; D and trimming were inferred from the DNA. The sample table contains 150,000 to 200,000 clones; only one count was recorded for about 88% of them. The top ten clonotypes cover roughly 8.9% of the sample.

The CDR3 starts with the cysteine, ends with the phenylalanine, and has 16 residues. The only DNA kept is the CDR3, 48 bases in frame from the first base. The germline ends are 17 bases apart after V is trimmed by 7 bases and J by 0 bases. Per the germline V gene, SGHRS is the CDR1 and YFSETQ is the CDR2. The sample consisted of PBMCs or T cells enriched from blood (not recorded which). This TCR came from a woman in her late teens or twenties who had recovered from COVID-19. The rearrangement joined TRBV5-1 to TRBJ1-5; the D segment could be TRBD1, given 5 matching bases. The CDR3 sequence is CASHPGHLDSNQPQHF. At the DNA level, the sequence is TGCGCCAGCCACCCCGGACACCTCGATAGCAATCAGCCCCAGCATTTT.